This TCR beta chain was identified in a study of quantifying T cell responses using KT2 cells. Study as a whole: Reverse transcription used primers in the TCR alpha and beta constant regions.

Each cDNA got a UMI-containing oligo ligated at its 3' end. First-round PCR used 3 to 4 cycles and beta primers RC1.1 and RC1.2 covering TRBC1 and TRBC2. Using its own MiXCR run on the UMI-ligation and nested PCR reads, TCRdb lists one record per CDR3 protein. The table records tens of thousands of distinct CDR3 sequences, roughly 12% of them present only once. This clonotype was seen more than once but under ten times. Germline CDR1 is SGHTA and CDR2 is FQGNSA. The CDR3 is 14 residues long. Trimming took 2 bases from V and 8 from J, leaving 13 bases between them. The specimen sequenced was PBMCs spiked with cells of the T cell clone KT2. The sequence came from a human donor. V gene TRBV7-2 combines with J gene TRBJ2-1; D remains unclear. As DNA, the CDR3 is TGTGCCAGCAGCTTAACTCCGATTAGTGATGAGCAGTTCTTC. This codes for CASSLTPISDEQFF.